The source of this TCR beta chain is a study of metastatic and nonmetastatic thyroid tumors (dated by TCRdb to 2020 to 2022). About the full investigation: Repertoires from peripheral blood and from tumor or nodule tissue samples of malignant and benign thyroid patients were compared. What the authors observed across the whole study: TCR beta diversity was reported as significantly higher in malignant tumors than in benign nodules, in both blood and tumor samples.

This clone was seen ten or more times. The antigen it recognizes is unknown. The record has no base qualities; no much larger clone is one base away. The CDR3 contains 18 residues, cysteine and phenylalanine counted. The sequence is cut down to CDR3 DNA, 54 bases in frame from base 1. Before undergoing thyroid surgery, none of the patients had been given any kind of treatment. Using T-cell receptor beta sequencing, the researchers looked back retrospectively at clinical samples from patients, gathered between about 2011 and 2019. Library preparation was by PCR. The sample was run on an Illumina HiSeq 4000. High-throughput sequencing was used to profile the TCR beta-chain CDR3 region of every patient. The authors processed their data as follows. A classifier to discriminate distant-metastatic papillary thyroid cancer patients was built from CDR3 differences across clinicopathological groups. Repertoire diversity was assessed with the Shannon index, and tumor-blood repertoire similarity with the Morisita-Horn index. TCRdb ran its own pipeline on the public reads, namely fastp trimming at Q25 and MiXCR clone calling, and kept in-frame beta chains. The V and J calls were not made by the authors but by TCRdb's processing. This sample has approximately 17,000 clones in its table, and 25% of those were observed once. In total, the top ten clones hold roughly 9.8% of the sample.

The sequenced sample consisted of blood. This clonotype originated in a male donor with papillary thyroid cancer or a benign thyroid nodule (not recorded which). Some clones in this sample may be carry-over from other donors' samples. Rearrangement joined TRBV3-2 to TRBJ2-6; the DNA was not used to check the table's D call, TRBD1. TRBV3-2 counts as a pseudogene. The DNA is as follows: TGTGCCAGCAGTCCAAAACAGGGGCAACAGTCTGGGGCCAACGTCCTGACTTTC. Its translation is CASSPKQGQQSGANVLTF.